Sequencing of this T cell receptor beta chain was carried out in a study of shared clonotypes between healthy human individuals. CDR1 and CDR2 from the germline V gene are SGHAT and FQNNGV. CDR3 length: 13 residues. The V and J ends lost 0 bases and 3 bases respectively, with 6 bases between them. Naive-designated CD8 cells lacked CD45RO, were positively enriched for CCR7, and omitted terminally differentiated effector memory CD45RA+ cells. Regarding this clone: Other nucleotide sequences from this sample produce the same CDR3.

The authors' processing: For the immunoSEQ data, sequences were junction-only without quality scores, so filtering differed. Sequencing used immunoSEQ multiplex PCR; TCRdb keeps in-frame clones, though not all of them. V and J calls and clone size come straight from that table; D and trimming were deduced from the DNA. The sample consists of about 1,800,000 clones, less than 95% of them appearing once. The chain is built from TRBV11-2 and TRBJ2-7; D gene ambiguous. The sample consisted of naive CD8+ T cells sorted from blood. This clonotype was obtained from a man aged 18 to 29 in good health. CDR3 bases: TGTGCCAGCAGCTTAGACGGTGGCTACGAGCAGTACTTC. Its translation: CASSLDGGYEQYF. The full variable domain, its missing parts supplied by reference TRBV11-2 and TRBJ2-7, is EAGVAQSPRYKIIEKRQSVAFWCNPISGHATLYWYQQILGQGPKLLIQFQNNGVVDDSQLPKDRFSAERLKGVDSTLKIQPAKLEDSAVYLCASSLDGGYEQYFGPGTRLTVT.